The 25 T cell receptor beta chains below all came from one sample that was sequenced in a study of cytomegalovirus exposure and HLA in healthy donors. Sequenced by immunoSEQ multiplex PCR; TCRdb stores in-frame clones only, minus some. The table lists some 140,000 clones, approximately 80% of them singletons. Sequencing was carried out using PBMCs. These TCRs come from a man between 25 and 39 years old in good health and CMV-seropositive.

This chain joins TRBV5-4 and TRBJ2-2; D is possibly TRBD2 (5 bases). Germline V gene sequence: CDR1 SGHNT, CDR2 YYREEE (reference sequence). Trimming removed 4 bases at V and 1 base at J, with 11 bases between. The CDR3 contains 15 residues. The CDR3 nucleotides are TGTGCCAGCAGCAAGGACTTAAAGAACACCGGGGAGCTGTTTTTT. Amino acids: CASSKDLKNTGELFF.

This sequence joins TRBV15 and TRBJ1-6; 9 nucleotides line up with TRBD1. J was trimmed by 7 bases and V by 3 bases; bases with no gene match: 7. CDR1 and CDR2 (germline): LNHNV, YYDKDF (reference sequence). This CDR3 is built from 16 residues. CDR3: CATSRGTGTGNSPLHF. CDR3 DNA: TGTGCCACCAGCAGGGGGACCGGGACAGGGAATTCACCCCTCCACTTT.

V and J are TRBV5-1 and TRBJ1-2, with TRBD1 as a possible D gene (6 bases). The length of the CDR3 is 13 residues. V was shortened by 4 bases and J by 7 bases, with 14 bases between the two germline ends. Germline CDR1 is SGHRS and CDR2 is YFSETQ. CDR3 sequence reads: CASSQLQDSGYTF. The CDR3 DNA is TGCGCCAGCAGCCAACTCCAGGACAGTGGCTACACCTTC. Based on the CDR3 plus reference TRBV5-1 and TRBJ1-2, the full variable domain is KAGVTQTPRYLIKTRGQQVTLSCSPISGHRSVSWYQQTPGQGLQFLFEYFSETQRNKGNFPGRFSGRQFSNSRSEMNVSTLELGDSALYLCASSQLQDSGYTFGSGTRLTVV.

The CDR3 reads CAWSLLASSYEQYF. The CDR3 DNA is TGTGCCTGGAGTCTTCTAGCGAGCTCCTACGAGCAGTACTTC. The chain employs TRBV30 and TRBJ2-7; possibly TRBD2 for D (6 bases). This CDR3 has 14 amino acids. The germline V gene has CDR1 GTSNPN and CDR2 SVGIG (reference sequence). Trimming took 2 bases from V and 0 from J, leaving 11 bases between them.

The chain is built from TRBV27 and TRBJ1-2; tentatively, D is TRBD1 (5 bases). The V end lost 0 bases, the J end lost 8 bases, and 10 bases lay between the germline ends. The CDR3 contains 13 residues. CDR1 is MNHEY and CDR2 is SMNVEV in the germline V gene (reference sequence). CDR3 protein: CASSLSSTEGYTF. The CDR3 DNA reads as TGTGCCAGCAGTTTATCGTCGACAGAAGGCTACACCTTC.

The chain carries TRBV6-5 and TRBJ2-5; TRBD2 matches at 7 bases. CDR3 size: 13 residues. Germline CDR1 and CDR2: MNHEY and SVGAGI. With 6 bases clipped from V and 5 bases from J, the junction kept 6 bases outside the gene matches. The DNA for the CDR3 is TGTGCCAGCAGATCTAGCGGAGGGGAGACCCAGTACTTC. Translated: CASRSSGGETQYF.

This chain connects TRBV9 to TRBJ2-2; 8 bases are a match to TRBD1. This CDR3 is 16 amino acids long. Trimming cost V 0 bases and J 6 bases; bases outside gene matches: 7. Germline assignment: CDR1 SGDLS and CDR2 YYNGEE. Here the CDR3 reads CASSVGTGIIAGELFF. CDR3 sequence (DNA): TGTGCCAGCAGCGTAGGGACAGGGATAATCGCCGGGGAGCTGTTTTTT.

The J gene is TRBJ1-4, the V gene TRBV2; D remains ambiguous. Germline V gene sequence: CDR1 SNHLY, CDR2 FYNNEI. V was shortened by 4 bases and J by 11 bases, with 17 bases between the two germline ends. CDR3 length: 14 amino acids. CDR3 sequence: CASSGGNTFLKLFF. CDR3 DNA: TGTGCCAGCAGTGGCGGCAACACCTTCCTTAAACTGTTTTTT.

The V call is TRBV10-3, the J call TRBJ2-3, with D perhaps TRBD2 (7 bases). The germline gives CDR1 ENHRY, CDR2 SYGVKD. With 4 bases removed from V and 7 bases from J, the gap between germline ends came to 12 bases. The CDR3 contains 13 residues. The DNA for the CDR3 is TGTGCCATCAGTGCGGGGGGCAAAAATACGCAGTATTTT. Its translation: CAISAGGKNTQYF.

This clone was recorded a few times. This chain joins TRBV6-5 and TRBJ2-5; the D gene is possibly TRBD2 (5 bases). Germline loops: CDR1 MNHEY, CDR2 SVGAGI. Trimming left V 3 bases short and J 5 bases short, with 13 bases between. CDR3 length equals 14 residues. In nucleotides, the CDR3 is TGTGCCAGCAGTTATGGCCTCCGCGGGGAGACCCAGTACTTC. Residues: CASSYGLRGETQYF.

The chain combines TRBV2 with TRBJ1-1; TRBD1 might be the D (6 bases). Deletions cut 4 bases from V and 4 bases from J, with 13 bases between. This CDR3 region has 14 residues. Per germline, CDR1 SNHLY and CDR2 FYNNEI. The DNA of the CDR3 is TGTGCCAGCAGTGTGAGGGAGGGGGGCACTGAAGCTTTCTTT. It is translated as CASSVREGGTEAFF.

The chain is built from TRBV5-4 and TRBJ1-2; 8 positions agree with TRBD1. CDR1 is SGHNT, CDR2 YYREEE, per germline (reference sequence). This CDR3 spans 15 amino acids. The V and J ends lost 0 bases and 4 bases, in that order; junction bases with no gene match: 5. The CDR3, as DNA: TGTGCCAGCAGCTTGGTGTCAGGGGGCGGCTATGGCTACACCTTC. Protein sequence: CASSLVSGGGYGYTF.

The gene calls are TRBV9 and TRBJ1-2, with a possible D match to TRBD1 (6 bases). The CDR3 spans 15 residues. V lost 0 bases to trimming and J lost 3 bases, with 12 bases between them. Germline CDR1 reads SGDLS; CDR2 reads YYNGEE. The CDR3: CASSVGQGKDYGYTF. CDR3 nucleotides: TGTGCCAGCAGCGTAGGCCAGGGGAAGGACTATGGCTACACCTTC.

V gene TRBV7-2 combines with J gene TRBJ1-1, with a possible D match to TRBD1 (5 bases). This CDR3 is built from 13 residues. Germline V CDR1 and CDR2: SGHTA, FQGNSA. Deletions cut 0 bases from V and 10 bases from J, with 12 bases between. In nucleotides, the CDR3 is TGTGCCAGCAGCTTAGCGTTGGGGGGTGGAGCTTTCTTT. This codes for CASSLALGGGAFF. The whole variable domain, filled in from reference TRBV7-2 and TRBJ1-1, reads GAGVSQSPSNKVTEKGKDVELRCDPISGHTALYWYRQSLGQGLEFLIYFQGNSAPDKSGLPSDRFSAERTGGSVSTLTIQRTQQEDSAVYLCASSLALGGGAFFGQGTRLTVV.

This chain links TRBV7-9 with TRBJ2-3, with 8 bases identical to TRBD2. The length of the CDR3 is 16 residues. Trimming cost V 5 bases and J 2 bases; bases outside gene matches: 9. Germline V gene data show CDR1 as SEHNR and CDR2 as FQNEAQ (reference sequence). The CDR3 nucleotides read TGTGCCAGCAGCCCACGGGGGGGGAACCCCACAGATACGCAGTATTTT. Translated, it gives CASSPRGGNPTDTQYF.

This chain connects TRBV9 to TRBJ2-1; 15 positions match TRBD2. Trimming cost V 4 bases and J 10 bases; bases outside gene matches: 6. From germline, CDR1 is SGDLS and CDR2 YYNGEE. CDR3 size: 15 residues. CDR3 nucleotide sequence: TGTGCCAGCAGCCTTCCGGGGACTAGCGGGGGGGAGCAGTTCTTC. Residues: CASSLPGTSGGEQFF.

This clone was counted a few times. The chain combines TRBV2 with TRBJ2-1; TRBD2 matches at 10 bases. The CDR3 has 14 residues. Germline CDR1 reads SNHLY; CDR2 reads FYNNEI. The V segment lost 4 bases and the J segment 8 bases; nucleotides outside the gene matches: 5. CDR3 nucleotide sequence: TGTGCCAGCAGTGGGGCTAGCGGGAGCTATGAGCAGTTCTTC. As protein: CASSGASGSYEQFF.

This sequence joins TRBV9 and TRBJ1-2, with D possibly matching TRBD1 (6 bases). Germline V gives CDR1 SGDLS, CDR2 YYNGEE. CDR3 length: 15 residues. The ends were cut back, 4 bases at V and 4 bases at J, with 17 bases in the middle. The CDR3 loop reads CASSPEGGRSYGYTF. DNA of the CDR3: TGTGCCAGCAGCCCCGAGGGGGGGCGAAGCTATGGCTACACCTTC.

The chain couples TRBV6-1 to TRBJ1-2; TRBD1 matches at 10 bases. Trimming at V came to 5 bases and at J to 3 bases, leaving 3 bases not matched to a gene. This CDR3 is built from 14 residues. Germline CDR1 is MNHNS and CDR2 is SASEGT. The CDR3 sequence: CASSTGQGYYGYTF. For the CDR3, the DNA is TGTGCCAGCAGTACGGGACAGGGGTACTATGGCTACACCTTC.

V and J are TRBV4-1 and TRBJ2-5, with D hard to call. The V end lost 1 base, the J end lost 5 bases, and 5 bases lay between the germline ends. The CDR3 totals 12 residues. In germline, CDR1 is MGHRA, CDR2 YSYEKL. The CDR3 coding sequence is TGCGCCAGCAGCCAAGTCCTGGAGACCCAGTACTTC. This gives the protein CASSQVLETQYF.

The V and J genes are TRBV25-1 and TRBJ1-4; D remains ambiguous. The CDR3 length is 14 residues. Trimming took off 5 bases at V and 2 bases at J, with 9 bases between the two ends. The germline gives CDR1 MGHDK, CDR2 SYGVNS. CDR3 DNA: TGTGCCAGCAGTAAGACTCGGACTAATGAAAAACTGTTTTTT. This encodes CASSKTRTNEKLFF.

The genes are TRBV5-1 and TRBJ2-1; TRBD2 matches 7 bases. The CDR3 consists of 20 residues. The trim removed 0 bases at V and 0 bases at J, leaving 15 bases unmatched. Germline V gene sequence: CDR1 SGHRS, CDR2 YFSETQ. The DNA for the CDR3 is TGCGCCAGCAGCTTGGGGGTAGCGGGCCCAAAACTTAGCTCCTACAATGAGCAGTTCTTC. As protein: CASSLGVAGPKLSSYNEQFF.

The genes are TRBV5-4 and TRBJ1-1; D ambiguous. Germline lookup yields CDR1 SGHNT and CDR2 YYREEE (reference sequence). This CDR3 comprises 15 residues. Deletions cut 4 bases from V and 0 bases from J, with 13 bases between. This CDR3 is CASSQARVMNTEAFF. The CDR3 DNA follows: TGTGCCAGCAGCCAAGCCCGGGTCATGAACACTGAAGCTTTCTTT.

This chain joins TRBV2 and TRBJ1-4; 8 positions match TRBD1. Germline CDR1 reads SNHLY; CDR2 reads FYNNEI. The CDR3 consists of 13 residues. The V segment lost 9 bases and the J segment 7 bases; nucleotides outside the gene matches: 7. The CDR3 spells CASLRGRVEKLFF. The CDR3 bases are TGTGCCAGTCTCAGGGGGCGCGTTGAAAAACTGTTTTTT.

The rearrangement joins TRBV7-2 to TRBJ1-2; no definite D call. From germline, CDR1 is SGHTA and CDR2 FQGNSA. The length of the CDR3 is 13 residues. V gave up 6 bases and J gave up 4 bases, with 12 bases separating them. DNA of the CDR3: TGTGCCAGCAGTGCCGGTCGCGCCTATGGCTACACCTTC. As protein: CASSAGRAYGYTF.